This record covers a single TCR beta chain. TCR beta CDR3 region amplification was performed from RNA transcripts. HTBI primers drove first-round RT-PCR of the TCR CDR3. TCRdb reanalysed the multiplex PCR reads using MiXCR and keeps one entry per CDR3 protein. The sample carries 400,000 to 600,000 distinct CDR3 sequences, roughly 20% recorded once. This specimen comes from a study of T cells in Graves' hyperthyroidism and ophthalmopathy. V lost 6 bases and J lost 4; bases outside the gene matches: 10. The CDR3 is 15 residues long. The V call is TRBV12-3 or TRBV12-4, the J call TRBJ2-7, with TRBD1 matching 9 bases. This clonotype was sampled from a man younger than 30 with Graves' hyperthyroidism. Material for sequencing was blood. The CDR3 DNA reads TGTGCCAGCAGATACTCCGGGACAGGGCTGTACGAGCAGTACTTC. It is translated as CASRYSGTGLYEQYF.